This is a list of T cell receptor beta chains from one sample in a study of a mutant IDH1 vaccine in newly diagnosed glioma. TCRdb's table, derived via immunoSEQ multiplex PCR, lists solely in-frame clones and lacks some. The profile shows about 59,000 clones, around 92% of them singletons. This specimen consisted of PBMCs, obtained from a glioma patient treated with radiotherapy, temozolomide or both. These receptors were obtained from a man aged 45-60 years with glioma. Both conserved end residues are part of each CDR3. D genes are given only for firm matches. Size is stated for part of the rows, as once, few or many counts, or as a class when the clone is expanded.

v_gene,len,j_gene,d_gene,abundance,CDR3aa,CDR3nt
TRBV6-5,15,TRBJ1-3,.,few,CASSYARDSGNTIYF,TGTGCCAGCAGTTACGCACGGGACTCTGGAAACACCATATATTTT
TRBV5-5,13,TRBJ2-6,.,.,CASNMLGANVLTF,TGTGCCAGCAATATGTTAGGGGCCAACGTCCTGACTTTC
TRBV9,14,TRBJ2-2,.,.,CASSVGGSPGELFF,TGTGCCAGCAGCGTAGGGGGATCCCCCGGGGAGCTGTTTTTT
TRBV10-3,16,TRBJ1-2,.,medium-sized,CAISEGGAGGGYGYTF,TGTGCCATCAGTGAGGGGGGGGCCGGGGGCGGCTATGGCTACACCTTC
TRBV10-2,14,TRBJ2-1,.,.,CASSDGGDLTMQFF,TGCGCCAGCAGTGATGGGGGAGACTTAACGATGCAGTTCTTC
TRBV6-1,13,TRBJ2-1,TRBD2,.,CAIKRGGLDEQFF,TGTGCCATCAAGCGGGGGGGCCTCGATGAGCAGTTCTTC
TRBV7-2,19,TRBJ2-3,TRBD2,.,CASSLGGPTSGYSTDTQYF,TGTGCCAGCAGCTTAGGGGGACCGACTAGCGGGTATTCCACAGATACGCAGTATTTT
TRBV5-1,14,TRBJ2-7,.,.,CASSPWTETYEQYF,TGCGCCAGCAGCCCCTGGACCGAAACCTACGAGCAGTACTTC
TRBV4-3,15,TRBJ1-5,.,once,CASSQDQRLGQPQHF,TGCGCCAGCAGCCAAGATCAGAGGTTGGGTCAGCCCCAGCATTTT
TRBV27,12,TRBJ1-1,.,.,CASSLSGGEAFF,TGTGCCAGCAGTTTATCGGGCGGTGAAGCTTTCTTT
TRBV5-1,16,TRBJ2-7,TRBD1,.,CASSLSTGKSSYEQYF,TGCGCCAGCAGCTTGTCGACAGGGAAAAGCTCCTACGAGCAGTACTTC
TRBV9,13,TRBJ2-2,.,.,CASSVEFEGELFF,TGTGCCAGCAGCGTAGAGTTCGAGGGGGAGCTGTTTTTT
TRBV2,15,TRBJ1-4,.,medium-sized,CASSGPGRNNEKLFF,TGTGCCAGCAGTGGCCCGGGACGGAATAATGAAAAACTGTTTTTT
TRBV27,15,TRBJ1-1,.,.,CASSDPGQRNTEAFF,TGTGCCAGCAGTGACCCGGGACAAAGAAACACTGAAGCTTTCTTT
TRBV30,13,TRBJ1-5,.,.,CAWSGQNGQPQHF,TGTGCCTGGAGTGGACAGAACGGTCAGCCCCAGCATTTT
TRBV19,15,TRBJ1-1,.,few,CASSIIQGVGTEAFF,TGTGCCAGTAGTATTATACAGGGTGTTGGCACTGAAGCTTTCTTT
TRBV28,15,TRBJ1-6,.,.,CASSFRQAQNSPLHF,TGTGCCAGCAGTTTTCGGCAGGCTCAAAATTCACCCCTCCACTTT
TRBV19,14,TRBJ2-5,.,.,CASSPRTAAGTQYF,TGTGCCAGTAGTCCCCGGACGGCGGCGGGGACCCAGTACTTC
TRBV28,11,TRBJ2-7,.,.,CASSLGYEQYF,TGTGCCAGCAGCCTCGGCTACGAGCAGTACTTC
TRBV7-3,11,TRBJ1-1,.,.,CASSPGQEAFF,TGTGCCAGCAGTCCCGGACAGGAAGCTTTCTTT
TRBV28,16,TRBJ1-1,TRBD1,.,CASSFRGQGLNTEAFF,TGTGCCAGCAGTTTCCGAGGACAGGGGCTGAACACTGAAGCTTTCTTT
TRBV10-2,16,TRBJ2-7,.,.,CASSDHGTLGAYEQYF,TGCGCCAGCAGTGACCACGGGACGCTGGGAGCCTACGAGCAGTACTTC
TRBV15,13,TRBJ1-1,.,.,CATSRDLSSEAFF,TGTGCCACCAGCAGAGATCTCAGCTCTGAAGCTTTCTTT
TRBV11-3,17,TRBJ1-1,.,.,CASSLDPWGPMNTEAFF,TGTGCCAGCAGCTTAGATCCCTGGGGACCGATGAACACTGAAGCTTTCTTT
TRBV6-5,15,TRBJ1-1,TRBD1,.,CASLGAGGLNTEAFF,TGTGCCAGTTTGGGGGCAGGGGGCTTGAACACTGAAGCTTTCTTT
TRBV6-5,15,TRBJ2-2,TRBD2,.,CASSYTGGSPGELFF,TGTGCCAGCAGTTACACGGGGGGGAGTCCCGGGGAGCTGTTTTTT
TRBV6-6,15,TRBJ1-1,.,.,CASTTTGRLSTEAFF,TGTGCCAGCACCACCACGGGGAGATTGAGCACTGAAGCTTTCTTT
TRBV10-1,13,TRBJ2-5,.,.,CASSEKVQETQYF,TGCGCCAGCAGTGAAAAGGTTCAAGAGACCCAGTACTTC
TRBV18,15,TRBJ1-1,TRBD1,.,CASSSREGGGTEAFF,TGTGCCAGCTCATCTAGGGAAGGGGGCGGGACTGAAGCTTTCTTT
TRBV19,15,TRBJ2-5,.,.,CASSFLVGVRETQYF,TGTGCCAGTAGTTTCCTAGTGGGGGTTAGAGAGACCCAGTACTTC
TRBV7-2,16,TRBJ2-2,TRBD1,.,CASSPRTGFRTGELFF,TGTGCCAGCAGCCCCAGGACAGGGTTTCGCACCGGGGAGCTGTTTTTT
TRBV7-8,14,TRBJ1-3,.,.,CASSFRAPGNTIYF,TGTGCCAGCAGCTTCCGGGCTCCTGGAAACACCATATATTTT
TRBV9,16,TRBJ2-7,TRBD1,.,CASSPGQGVVRNEQYF,TGTGCCAGCAGCCCGGGACAGGGCGTTGTTCGGAACGAGCAGTACTTC
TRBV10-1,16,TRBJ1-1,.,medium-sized,CASSESHTVKNTEAFF,TGCGCCAGCAGTGAGTCCCACACGGTGAAGAACACTGAAGCTTTCTTT
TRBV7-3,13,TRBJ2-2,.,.,CASSPGGAGELFF,TGTGCCAGCAGCCCAGGAGGGGCCGGGGAGCTGTTTTTT
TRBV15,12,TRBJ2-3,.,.,CATSRDGDTQYF,TGTGCCACCAGCAGGGACGGAGATACGCAGTATTTT
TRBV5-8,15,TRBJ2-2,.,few,CASSLQQINTGELFF,TGTGCCAGCAGCTTGCAACAGATTAACACCGGGGAGCTGTTTTTT
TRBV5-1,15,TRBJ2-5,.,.,CASSLTNGGQETQYF,TGCGCCAGCAGCTTAACCAACGGGGGTCAAGAGACCCAGTACTTC
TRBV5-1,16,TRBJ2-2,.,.,CASSLGAAVNTGELFF,TGCGCCAGCAGCTTGGGCGCCGCTGTGAACACCGGGGAGCTGTTTTTT
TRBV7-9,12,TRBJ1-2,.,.,CASSLVMDGYTF,TGTGCCAGCAGCTTAGTGATGGACGGCTACACCTTC
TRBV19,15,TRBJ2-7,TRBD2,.,CASSMDSRGGYEQYF,TGTGCCAGTAGTATGGATTCTCGGGGGGGCTACGAGCAGTACTTC
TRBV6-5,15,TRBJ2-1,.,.,CASRDGSGPSNEQFF,TGTGCCAGCAGAGACGGATCGGGACCAAGCAATGAGCAGTTCTTC
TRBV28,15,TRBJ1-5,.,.,CASSIQGSHNQPQHF,TGTGCCAGCAGTATACAGGGATCCCACAATCAGCCCCAGCATTTT
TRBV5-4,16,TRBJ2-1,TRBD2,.,CASSLAAGGGYNEQFF,TGTGCCAGCAGCTTGGCCGCGGGGGGGGGCTACAATGAGCAGTTCTTC
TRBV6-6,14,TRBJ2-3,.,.,CASSYGAPTDTQYF,TGTGCCAGCAGTTACGGGGCACCCACAGATACGCAGTATTTT
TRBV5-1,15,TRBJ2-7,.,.,CASSPEGGGGREQYF,TGCGCCAGCAGCCCAGAAGGGGGCGGGGGGCGTGAGCAGTACTTC
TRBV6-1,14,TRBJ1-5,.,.,CASSEDSYNQPQHF,TGTGCCAGCAGTGAGGACAGCTACAATCAGCCCCAGCATTTT
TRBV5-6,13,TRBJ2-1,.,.,CASSPNGAGASFF,TGTGCCAGCAGCCCAAATGGGGCCGGGGCGTCGTTCTTC
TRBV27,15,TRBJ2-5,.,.,CASSEGRGAQETQYF,TGTGCCAGCAGCGAGGGCAGGGGAGCGCAAGAGACCCAGTACTTC
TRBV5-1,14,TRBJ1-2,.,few,CASSFLGGGDGYTF,TGCGCCAGCAGCTTCCTCGGGGGAGGAGATGGCTACACCTTC
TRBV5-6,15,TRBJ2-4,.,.,CASSLYLRQKNIQYF,TGTGCCAGCAGCTTGTACCTGAGGCAGAAAAACATTCAGTACTTC
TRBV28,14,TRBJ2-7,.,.,CASSRPPDSYEQYF,TGTGCCAGCAGTCGACCCCCAGATTCCTACGAGCAGTACTTC
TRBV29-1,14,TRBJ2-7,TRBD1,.,CSVKPGQGTYEQYF,TGCAGTGTCAAACCGGGACAGGGGACCTACGAGCAGTACTTC
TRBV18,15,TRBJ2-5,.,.,CASSPRHHPQETQYF,TGTGCCAGCTCACCACGACACCACCCTCAAGAGACCCAGTACTTC
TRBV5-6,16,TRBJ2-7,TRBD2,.,CASSTPFGGGGYEQYF,TGTGCCAGCAGCACCCCATTTGGCGGGGGGGGCTACGAGCAGTACTTC
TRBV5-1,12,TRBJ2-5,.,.,CASSLGQETQYF,TGCGCCAGCAGTTTGGGGCAAGAGACCCAGTACTTC
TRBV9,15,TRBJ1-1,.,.,CASSGGGRWNTEAFF,TGTGCCAGCAGCGGAGGAGGGAGGTGGAACACTGAAGCTTTCTTT
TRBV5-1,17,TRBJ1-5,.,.,CASSLGDPGLGNQPQHF,TGCGCCAGCAGCTTGGGCGACCCGGGGCTGGGGAATCAGCCCCAGCATTTT
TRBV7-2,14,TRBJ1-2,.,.,CASSWTSRTVGYTF,TGTGCCAGCAGCTGGACGTCCCGGACGGTGGGCTACACCTTC
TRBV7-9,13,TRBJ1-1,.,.,CASSSYRNTEAFF,TGTGCCAGCAGCTCTTACAGGAACACTGAAGCTTTCTTT